This entry concerns a single TCR beta chain. Its antigen is unknown. For every TCR library, about 4,000 ng of total RNA was used. TCRdb reanalyzed the 5' RACE reads, giving one entry per CDR3 protein sequence and no DNA. The sample table includes approximately 330,000 distinct CDR3 sequences. This sample stems from a study of monozygotic twins with inflammatory bowel disease. Overall study results and limits: On the inverse Simpson index, IBD patients scored lower for TCRbeta diversity than healthy co-twins. Researchers report that IBD patients shared fewer clonotypes with others than healthy twins, especially amid disease activity. Differences in immunosuppressive treatment may have been a source of added variability in patient repertoires.

Germline V gives CDR1 MDHEN, CDR2 SYDVKM. The CDR3 is made up of 13 amino acids. The TCR sequence derives from a human donor with ulcerative colitis or Crohn's disease, or a healthy co-twin of an affected twin (not recorded which). This chain links TRBV28 with TRBJ1-3. The sequencing input was blood. The CDR3 reads CASTFSSGNTIYF.